This T cell receptor beta chain was identified in a study of blood T cell repertoires in COVID-19 (dated by TCRdb to the early 2020s). Turning to the overall study: Collaborator samples came from the United States, Italy and Spain and covered acute and convalescent phases of COVID-19. Where available, HLA class I and class II types were obtained from metadata supplied by the sample provider rather than from assay-based typing. Sample metadata almost always included a de-identified subject ID, COVID-19 status, age in years and sex. The material from the prospective study consisted of cDNA or gDNA derived from T cells, B-cell-depleted T cells, or PBMCs. The dataset comprised deeply sampled blood TCRbeta repertoires from subjects exposed to, actively infected with, or recovered from COVID-19. The repertoires were made available in a free public database intended to serve as a resource for research on the immune response to SARS-CoV-2. Samples came from the ongoing ImmuneRACE study (first 160 participants) plus 1,254 subjects from 6 global collaborators.

Broad study findings and their caveats: How much clinical and demographic metadata was included differed by source and by participant, and the metadata was provided uncurated.

Participants in the prospective study were aged about 18 to 95 years, lived in under 30 United States geographic areas, and enrolled through a virtual design. In the prospective study, participants were assigned to cohorts based on the clinical history participants reported in a screening survey and a study questionnaire. Mobile phlebotomists in the prospective study collected whole blood, serum and a nasopharyngeal or oropharyngeal swab from every participant. Prospective study participants could optionally give additional blood draws and questionnaires over an approximately 2-month period. Prospective study blood samples were shipped either frozen or at room temperature before DNA extraction. TCRbeta CDR3 regions were amplified from genomic DNA by means of the immunoSEQ Assay, a bias-controlled multiplex PCR. The original methods were these. The number of nucleated cells in each sample was estimated by amplification of reference gene primers within the assay. To quantify the absolute abundance of each unique TCRbeta CDR3 rearrangement, sequence reads were collapsed and filtered. For each sample, productive Simpson clonality was calculated as the square root of Simpson's diversity index across productive rearrangements. The table was pulled from immuneACCESS by TCRdb, which kept in-frame rearrangements only. Such tables lose some clones; where checked, under half of the loss comes from unresolved V genes, and the rest has no known cause. The V and J calls and clone size are taken from that table; D and trimming were inferred from the DNA. The sample records roughly 190,000 clones, more than 75% of which are singletons. The biggest ten clones account for about 17% of the sample.

This clone was seen only once. Its antigen is unknown. No base quality values were provided; no much bigger clone lies one nucleotide off. Sample: PBMCs or T cells enriched from blood (not recorded which). The sequence came from a woman aged 45-59 years with acute COVID-19.

The nucleotides read TGTGCCAGCAGTTTCTTGGGACAGGGTTCCGGGGAGCTGTTTTTT. Translated, this is CASSFLGQGSGELFF. The chain joins TRBV28 to TRBJ2-2, with 9 junctional bases fitting TRBD1. Including the terminal cysteine and phenylalanine, the CDR3 comprises 15 residues. Just the 45-base CDR3 DNA is kept, in frame starting at base 1. V loses 3 bases at its end and J loses 6 bases; junction bases beyond the gene matches: 5. CDR1 and CDR2 are drawn from the germline V gene: MDHEN, SYDVKM.